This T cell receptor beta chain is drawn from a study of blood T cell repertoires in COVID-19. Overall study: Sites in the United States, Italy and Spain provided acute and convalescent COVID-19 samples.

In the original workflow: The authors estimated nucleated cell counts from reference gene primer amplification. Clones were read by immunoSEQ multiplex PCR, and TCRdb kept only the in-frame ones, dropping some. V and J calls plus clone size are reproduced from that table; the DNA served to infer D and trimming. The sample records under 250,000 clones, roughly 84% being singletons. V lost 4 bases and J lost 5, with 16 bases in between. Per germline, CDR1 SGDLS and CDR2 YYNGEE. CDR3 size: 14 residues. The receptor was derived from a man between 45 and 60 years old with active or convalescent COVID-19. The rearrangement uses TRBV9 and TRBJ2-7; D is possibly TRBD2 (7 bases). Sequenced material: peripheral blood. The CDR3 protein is CASSLGGGVDEQYF. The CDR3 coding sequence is TGTGCCAGCAGCCTAGGGGGAGGGGTCGACGAGCAGTACTTC.